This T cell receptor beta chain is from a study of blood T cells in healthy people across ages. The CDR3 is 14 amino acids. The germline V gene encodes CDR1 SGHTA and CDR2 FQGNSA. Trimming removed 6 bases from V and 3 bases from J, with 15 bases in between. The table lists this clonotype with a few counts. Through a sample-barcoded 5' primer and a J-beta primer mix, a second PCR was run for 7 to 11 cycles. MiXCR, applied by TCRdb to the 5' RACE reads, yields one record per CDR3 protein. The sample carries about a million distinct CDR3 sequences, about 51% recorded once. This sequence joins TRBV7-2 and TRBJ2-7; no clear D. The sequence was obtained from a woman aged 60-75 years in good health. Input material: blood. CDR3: CASSYVLGGYEQYF. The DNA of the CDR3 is TGTGCCAGCAGTTACGTCCTAGGTGGCTACGAGCAGTACTTC.